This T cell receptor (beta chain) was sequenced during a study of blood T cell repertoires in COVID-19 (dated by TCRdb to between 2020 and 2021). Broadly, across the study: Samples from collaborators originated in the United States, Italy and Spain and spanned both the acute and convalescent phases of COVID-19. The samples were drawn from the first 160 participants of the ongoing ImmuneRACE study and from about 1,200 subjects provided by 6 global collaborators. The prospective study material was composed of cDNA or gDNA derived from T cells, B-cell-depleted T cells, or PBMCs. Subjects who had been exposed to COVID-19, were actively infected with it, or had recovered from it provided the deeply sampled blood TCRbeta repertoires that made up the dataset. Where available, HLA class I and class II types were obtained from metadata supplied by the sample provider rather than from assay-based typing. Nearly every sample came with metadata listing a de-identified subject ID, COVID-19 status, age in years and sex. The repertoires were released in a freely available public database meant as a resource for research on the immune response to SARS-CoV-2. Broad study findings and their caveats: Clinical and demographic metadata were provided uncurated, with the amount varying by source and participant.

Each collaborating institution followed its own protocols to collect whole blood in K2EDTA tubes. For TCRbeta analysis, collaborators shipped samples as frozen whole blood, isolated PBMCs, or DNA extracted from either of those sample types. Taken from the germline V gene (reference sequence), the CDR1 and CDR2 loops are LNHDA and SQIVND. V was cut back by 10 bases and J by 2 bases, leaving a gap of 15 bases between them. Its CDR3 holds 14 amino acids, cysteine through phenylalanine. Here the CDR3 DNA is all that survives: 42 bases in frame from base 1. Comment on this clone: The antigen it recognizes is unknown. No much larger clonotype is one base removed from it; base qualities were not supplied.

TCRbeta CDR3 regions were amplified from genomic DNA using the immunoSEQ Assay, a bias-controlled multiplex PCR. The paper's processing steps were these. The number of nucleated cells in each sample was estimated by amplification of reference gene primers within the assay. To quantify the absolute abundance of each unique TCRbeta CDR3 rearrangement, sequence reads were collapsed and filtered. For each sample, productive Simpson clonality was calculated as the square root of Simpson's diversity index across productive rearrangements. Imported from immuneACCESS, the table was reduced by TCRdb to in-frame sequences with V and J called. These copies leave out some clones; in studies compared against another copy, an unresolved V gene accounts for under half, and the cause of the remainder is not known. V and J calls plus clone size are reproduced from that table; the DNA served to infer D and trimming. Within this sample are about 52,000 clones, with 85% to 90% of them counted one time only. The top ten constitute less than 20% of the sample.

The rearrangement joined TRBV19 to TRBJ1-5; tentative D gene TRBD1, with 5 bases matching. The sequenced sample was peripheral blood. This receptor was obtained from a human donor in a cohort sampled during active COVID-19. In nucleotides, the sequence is TGTGCCACCGCGGGGGAGTTTCGCAATCAGCCCCAGCATTTT. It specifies CATAGEFRNQPQHF.